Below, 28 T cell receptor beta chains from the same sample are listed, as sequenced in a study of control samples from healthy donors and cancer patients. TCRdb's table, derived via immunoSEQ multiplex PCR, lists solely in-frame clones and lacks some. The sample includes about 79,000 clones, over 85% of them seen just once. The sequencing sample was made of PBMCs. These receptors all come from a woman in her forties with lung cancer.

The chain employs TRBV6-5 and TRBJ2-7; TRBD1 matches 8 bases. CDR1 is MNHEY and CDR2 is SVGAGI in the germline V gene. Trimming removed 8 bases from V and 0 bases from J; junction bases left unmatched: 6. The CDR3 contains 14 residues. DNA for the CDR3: TGTGCCAGCGGACACAGGGGGATCTCCTACGAGCAGTACTTC. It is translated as CASGHRGISYEQYF.

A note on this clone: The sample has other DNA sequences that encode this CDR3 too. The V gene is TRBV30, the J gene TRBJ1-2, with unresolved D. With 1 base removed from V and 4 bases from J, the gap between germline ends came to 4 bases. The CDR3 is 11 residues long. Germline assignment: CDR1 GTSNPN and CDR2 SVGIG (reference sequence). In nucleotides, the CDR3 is TGTGCCTGGAGTGGCACCTATGGCTACACCTTC. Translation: CAWSGTYGYTF.

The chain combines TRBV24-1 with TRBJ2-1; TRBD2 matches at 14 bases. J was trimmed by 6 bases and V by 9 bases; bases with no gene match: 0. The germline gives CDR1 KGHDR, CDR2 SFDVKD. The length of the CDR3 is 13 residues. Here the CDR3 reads CATGLAGGNEQFF. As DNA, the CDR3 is TGTGCCACCGGACTAGCGGGGGGCAATGAGCAGTTCTTC.

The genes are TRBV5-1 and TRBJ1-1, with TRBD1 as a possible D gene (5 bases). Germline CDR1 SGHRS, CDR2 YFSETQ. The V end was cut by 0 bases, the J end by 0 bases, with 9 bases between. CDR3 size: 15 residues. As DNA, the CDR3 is TGCGCCAGCAGCTTGGCCGGGGGGTTGAACACTGAAGCTTTCTTT. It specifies CASSLAGGLNTEAFF.

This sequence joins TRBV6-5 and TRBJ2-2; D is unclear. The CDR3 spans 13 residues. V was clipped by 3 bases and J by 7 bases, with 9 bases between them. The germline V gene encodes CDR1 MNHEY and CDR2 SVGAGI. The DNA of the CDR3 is TGTGCCAGCAGTTATGACCTGGACGGGGAGCTGTTTTTT. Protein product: CASSYDLDGELFF.

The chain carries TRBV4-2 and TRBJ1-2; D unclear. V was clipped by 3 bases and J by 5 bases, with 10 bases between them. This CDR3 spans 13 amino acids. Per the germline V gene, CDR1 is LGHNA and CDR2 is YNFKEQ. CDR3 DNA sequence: TGTGCCAGCAGCCAGAACGAGGCGTATGGCTACACCTTC. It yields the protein CASSQNEAYGYTF.

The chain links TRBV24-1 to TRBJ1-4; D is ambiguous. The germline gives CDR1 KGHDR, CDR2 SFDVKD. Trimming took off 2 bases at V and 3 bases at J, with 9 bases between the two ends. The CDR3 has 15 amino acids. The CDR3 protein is CATSDSADANEKLFF. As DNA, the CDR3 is TGTGCCACCAGTGATTCGGCAGACGCTAATGAAAAACTGTTTTTT.

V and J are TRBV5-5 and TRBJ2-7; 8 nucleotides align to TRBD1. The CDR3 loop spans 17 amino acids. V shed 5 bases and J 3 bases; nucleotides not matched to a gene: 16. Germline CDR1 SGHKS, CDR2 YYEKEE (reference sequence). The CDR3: CASSHPPGGENNYEQYF. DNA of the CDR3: TGTGCCAGCAGTCACCCTCCAGGGGGCGAAAATAACTACGAGCAGTACTTC.

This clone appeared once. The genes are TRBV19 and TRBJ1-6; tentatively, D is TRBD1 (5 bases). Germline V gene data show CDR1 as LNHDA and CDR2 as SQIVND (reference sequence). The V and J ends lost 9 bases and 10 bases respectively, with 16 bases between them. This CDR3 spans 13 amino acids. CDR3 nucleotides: TGTGCCAGCGCGGACATAGCGGACTCACCCCTCCACTTT. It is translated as CASADIADSPLHF.

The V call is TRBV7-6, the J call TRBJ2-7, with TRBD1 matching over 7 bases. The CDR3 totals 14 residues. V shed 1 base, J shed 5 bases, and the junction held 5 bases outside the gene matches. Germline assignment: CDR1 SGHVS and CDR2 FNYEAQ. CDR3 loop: CASSLGQGVHEQYF. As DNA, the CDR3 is TGTGCCAGCAGCTTAGGACAGGGCGTTCACGAGCAGTACTTC.

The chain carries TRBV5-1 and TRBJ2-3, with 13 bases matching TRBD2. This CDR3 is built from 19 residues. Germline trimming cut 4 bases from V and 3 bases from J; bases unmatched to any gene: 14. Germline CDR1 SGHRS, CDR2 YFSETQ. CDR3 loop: CASSMTSGGYKISTDTQYF. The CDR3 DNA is TGCGCCAGCAGCATGACTAGCGGGGGGTACAAAATTTCAACAGATACGCAGTATTTT.

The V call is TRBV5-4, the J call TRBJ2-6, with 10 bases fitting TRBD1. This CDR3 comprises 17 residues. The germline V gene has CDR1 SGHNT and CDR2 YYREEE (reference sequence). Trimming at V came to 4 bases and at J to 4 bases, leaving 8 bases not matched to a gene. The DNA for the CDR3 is TGTGCCAGCAGCAGGGGACAGGGGTTGCCAGGGGCCAACGTCCTGACTTTC. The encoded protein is CASSRGQGLPGANVLTF.

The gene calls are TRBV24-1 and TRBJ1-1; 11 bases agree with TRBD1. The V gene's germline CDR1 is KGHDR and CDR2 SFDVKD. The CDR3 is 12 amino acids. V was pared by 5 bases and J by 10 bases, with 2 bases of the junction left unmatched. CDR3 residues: CATSGGQGAAFF. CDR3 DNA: TGTGCCACCAGTGGAGGACAGGGGGCAGCTTTCTTT.

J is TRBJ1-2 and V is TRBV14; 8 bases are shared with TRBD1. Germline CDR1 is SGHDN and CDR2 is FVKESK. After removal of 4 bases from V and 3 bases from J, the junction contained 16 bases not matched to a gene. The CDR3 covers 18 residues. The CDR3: CASSPYNLDRESHYGYTF. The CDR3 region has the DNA TGTGCCAGCAGCCCATATAACCTGGACAGGGAATCTCACTATGGCTACACCTTC.

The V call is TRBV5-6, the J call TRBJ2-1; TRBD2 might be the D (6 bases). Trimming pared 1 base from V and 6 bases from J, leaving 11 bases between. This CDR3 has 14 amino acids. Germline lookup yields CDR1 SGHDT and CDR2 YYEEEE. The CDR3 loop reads CASSLSRGTNEQFF. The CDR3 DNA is TGTGCCAGCAGCTTGAGCCGGGGGACCAATGAGCAGTTCTTC.

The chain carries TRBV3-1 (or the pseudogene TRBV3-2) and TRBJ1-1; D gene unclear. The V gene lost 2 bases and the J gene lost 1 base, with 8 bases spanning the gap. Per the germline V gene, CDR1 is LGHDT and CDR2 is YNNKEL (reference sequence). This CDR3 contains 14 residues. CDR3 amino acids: CASSQFAGNTEAFF. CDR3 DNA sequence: TGTGCCAGCAGCCAATTCGCGGGGAACACTGAAGCTTTCTTT.

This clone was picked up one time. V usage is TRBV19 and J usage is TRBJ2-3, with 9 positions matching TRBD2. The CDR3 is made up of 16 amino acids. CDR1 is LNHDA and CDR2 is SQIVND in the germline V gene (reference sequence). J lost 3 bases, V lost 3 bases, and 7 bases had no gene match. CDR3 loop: CASSILDAGGTDTQYF. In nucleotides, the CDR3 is TGTGCCAGTAGTATCCTGGACGCGGGGGGGACAGATACGCAGTATTTT.

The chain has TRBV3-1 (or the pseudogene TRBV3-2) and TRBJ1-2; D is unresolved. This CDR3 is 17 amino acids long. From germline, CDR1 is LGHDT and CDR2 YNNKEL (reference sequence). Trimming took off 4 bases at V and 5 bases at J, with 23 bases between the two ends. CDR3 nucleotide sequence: TGTGCCAGCAGCCCTACCCGTCCCAGCGGGGAGCAGTATGGCTACACCTTC. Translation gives CASSPTRPSGEQYGYTF.

DNA for the CDR3: TGCGCCAGCAGCACTGGGACAGGGTCATTCTACGAGCAGTACTTC. It codes for CASSTGTGSFYEQYF. The rearrangement links TRBV5-1 to TRBJ2-7; TRBD1 matches at 9 bases. The CDR3 contains 15 residues. Unmatched junction bases numbered 8, after V lost 4 bases and J lost 3 bases. Germline CDR1 is SGHRS and CDR2 is YFSETQ.

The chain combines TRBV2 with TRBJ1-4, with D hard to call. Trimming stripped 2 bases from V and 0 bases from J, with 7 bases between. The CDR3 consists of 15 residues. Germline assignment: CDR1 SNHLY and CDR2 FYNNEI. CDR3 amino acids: CASSEHAATNEKLFF. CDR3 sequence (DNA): TGTGCCAGCAGTGAACACGCCGCAACTAATGAAAAACTGTTTTTT. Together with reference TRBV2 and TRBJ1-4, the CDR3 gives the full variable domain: EPEVTQTPSHQVTQMGQEVILRCVPISNHLYFYWYRQILGQKVEFLVSFYNNEISEKSEIFDDQFSVERPDGSNFTLKIRSTKLEDSAMYFCASSEHAATNEKLFFGSGTQLSVL.

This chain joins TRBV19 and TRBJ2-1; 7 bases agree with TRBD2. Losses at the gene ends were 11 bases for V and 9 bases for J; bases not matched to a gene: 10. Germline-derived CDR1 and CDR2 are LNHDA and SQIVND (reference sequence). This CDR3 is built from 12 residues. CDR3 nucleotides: TGTGCCGTGCACGGGGAGGGGAGTGAGCAGTTCTTC. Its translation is CAVHGEGSEQFF.

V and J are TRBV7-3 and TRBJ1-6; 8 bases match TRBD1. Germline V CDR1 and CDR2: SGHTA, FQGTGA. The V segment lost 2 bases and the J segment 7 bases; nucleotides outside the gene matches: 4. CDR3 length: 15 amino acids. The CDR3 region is CASSLGQGANSPLHF. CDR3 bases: TGTGCCAGCAGCTTAGGTCAGGGGGCCAATTCACCCCTCCACTTT. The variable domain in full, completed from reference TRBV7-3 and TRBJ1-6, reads GAGVSQTPSNKVTEKGKYVELRCDPISGHTALYWYRQSLGQGPEFLIYFQGTGAADDSGLPNDRFFAVRPEGSVSTLKIQRTERGDSAVYLCASSLGQGANSPLHFGNGTRLTVT.

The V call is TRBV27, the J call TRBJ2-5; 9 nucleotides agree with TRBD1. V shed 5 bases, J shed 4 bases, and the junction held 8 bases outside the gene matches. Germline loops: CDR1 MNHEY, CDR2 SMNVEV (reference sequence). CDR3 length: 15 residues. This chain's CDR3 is CASSPWTGVRETQYF. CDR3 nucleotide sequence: TGTGCCAGCAGTCCCTGGACAGGGGTAAGAGAGACCCAGTACTTC.

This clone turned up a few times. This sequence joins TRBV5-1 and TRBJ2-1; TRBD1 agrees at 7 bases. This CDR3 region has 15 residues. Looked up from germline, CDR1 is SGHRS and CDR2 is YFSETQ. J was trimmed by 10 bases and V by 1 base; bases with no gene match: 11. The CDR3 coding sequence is TGCGCCAGCAGCTTGCTGGACAGGCTTTTGCGGGAGCAGTTCTTC. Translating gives CASSLLDRLLREQFF.

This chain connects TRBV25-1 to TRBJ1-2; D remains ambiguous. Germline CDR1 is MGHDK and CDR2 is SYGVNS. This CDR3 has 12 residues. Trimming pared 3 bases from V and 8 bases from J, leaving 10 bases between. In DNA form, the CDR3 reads TGTGCCAGCAGTGACAGGAGCTGGGGCTACACCTTC. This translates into CASSDRSWGYTF.

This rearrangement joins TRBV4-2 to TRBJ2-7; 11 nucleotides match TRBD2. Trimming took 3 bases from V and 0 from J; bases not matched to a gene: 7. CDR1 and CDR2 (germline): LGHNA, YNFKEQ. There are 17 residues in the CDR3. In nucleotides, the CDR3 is TGTGCCAGCAGCCATCCTAAACTAGCGGGGGCCTCCTACGAGCAGTACTTC. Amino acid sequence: CASSHPKLAGASYEQYF.

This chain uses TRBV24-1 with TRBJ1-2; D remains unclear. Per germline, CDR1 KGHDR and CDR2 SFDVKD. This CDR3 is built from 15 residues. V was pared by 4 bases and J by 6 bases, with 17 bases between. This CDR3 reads CATSDPLRSTDGYTF. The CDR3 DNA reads TGTGCCACCAGTGACCCCCTCCGGTCAACCGATGGCTACACCTTC.

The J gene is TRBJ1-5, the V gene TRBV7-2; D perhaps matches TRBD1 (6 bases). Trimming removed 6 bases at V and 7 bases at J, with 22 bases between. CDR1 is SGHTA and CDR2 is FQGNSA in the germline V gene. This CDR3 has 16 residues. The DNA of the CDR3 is TGTGCCAGCAGTTCCCGGGTTGGGGGCCCAAGCCAGCCCCAGCATTTT. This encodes CASSSRVGGPSQPQHF.